This T cell receptor (beta chain) was profiled in a study of spatial heterogeneity in lung cancer. About the study: Alpha-chain sequences were consistently detected in smaller numbers than beta-chain sequences. A unique TCR and UMI combination showed up more than ten times in raw reads, on average.

Time point denoted: blood at routine non-recurrence follow-up after resection. Sequencing of whole RNA from tumor, nontumor lung or frozen PBMC involved no sorting. Germline V CDR1 and CDR2: SGHNT, YENEEA. This CDR3 contains 12 residues. V was trimmed by 4 bases and J by 7 bases, leaving 10 bases between them. Individually, TCR cDNA molecules were each labelled with a unique molecular identifier. One entry per CDR3 protein, called by TCRdb with MiXCR from the 5' RACE reads. The data hold more than 25,000 distinct CDR3 sequences, with approximately 5.4% observed a single time. The sequence was collected from a male donor with early-stage non-small cell lung cancer. Sequenced here: PBMCs, sampled at follow-up. This chain uses TRBV11-3 with TRBJ1-1; no clear D gene. The CDR3 DNA sequence: TGTGCCAGCAGCTCGAGCGCCTTTGAAGCTTTCTTT. It yields the protein CASSSSAFEAFF.